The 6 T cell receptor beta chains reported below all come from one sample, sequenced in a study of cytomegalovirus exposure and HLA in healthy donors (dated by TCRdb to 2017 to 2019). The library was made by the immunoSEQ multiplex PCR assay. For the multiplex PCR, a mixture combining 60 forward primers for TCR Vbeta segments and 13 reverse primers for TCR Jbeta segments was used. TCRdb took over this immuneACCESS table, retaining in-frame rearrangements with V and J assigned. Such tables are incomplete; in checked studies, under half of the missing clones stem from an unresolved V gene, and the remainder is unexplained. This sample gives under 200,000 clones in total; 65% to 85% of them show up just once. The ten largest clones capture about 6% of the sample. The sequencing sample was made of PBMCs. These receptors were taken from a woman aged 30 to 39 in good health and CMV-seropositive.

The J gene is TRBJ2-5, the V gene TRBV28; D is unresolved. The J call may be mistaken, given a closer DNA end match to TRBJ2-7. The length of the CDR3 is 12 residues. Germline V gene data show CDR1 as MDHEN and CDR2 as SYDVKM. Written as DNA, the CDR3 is TGTGCCAGCAGTCCGGACTCCTACGAGCAGTACTTC. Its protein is CASSPDSYEQYF.

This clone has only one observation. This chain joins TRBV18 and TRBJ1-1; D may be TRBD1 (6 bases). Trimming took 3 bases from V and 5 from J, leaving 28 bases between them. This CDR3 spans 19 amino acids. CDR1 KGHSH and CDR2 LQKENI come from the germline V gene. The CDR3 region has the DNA TGTGCCAGCTCACCGAAGACTAACTCAGGGGTTGGAAGTAGGACTGAAGCTTTCTTT. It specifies CASSPKTNSGVGSRTEAFF.

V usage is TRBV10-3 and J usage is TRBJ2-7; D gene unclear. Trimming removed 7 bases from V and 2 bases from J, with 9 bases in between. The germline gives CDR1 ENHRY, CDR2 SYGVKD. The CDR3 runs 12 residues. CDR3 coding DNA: TGTGCCATCACGCAGGATCCCTACGAGCAGTACTTC. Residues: CAITQDPYEQYF.

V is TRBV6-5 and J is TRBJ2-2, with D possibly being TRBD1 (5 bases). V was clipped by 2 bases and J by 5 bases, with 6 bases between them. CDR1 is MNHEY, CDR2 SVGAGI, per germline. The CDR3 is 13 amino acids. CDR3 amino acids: CASSYRGTGELFF. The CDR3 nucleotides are TGTGCCAGCAGTTACAGGGGTACCGGGGAGCTGTTTTTT.

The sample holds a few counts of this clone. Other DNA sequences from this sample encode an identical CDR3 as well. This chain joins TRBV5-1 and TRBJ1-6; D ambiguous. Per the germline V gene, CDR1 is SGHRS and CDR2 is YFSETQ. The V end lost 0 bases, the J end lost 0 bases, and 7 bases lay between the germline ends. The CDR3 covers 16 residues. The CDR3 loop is CASSLGGSSYNSPLHF. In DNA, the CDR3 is TGCGCCAGCAGCTTGGGTGGGAGCTCCTATAATTCACCCCTCCACTTT.

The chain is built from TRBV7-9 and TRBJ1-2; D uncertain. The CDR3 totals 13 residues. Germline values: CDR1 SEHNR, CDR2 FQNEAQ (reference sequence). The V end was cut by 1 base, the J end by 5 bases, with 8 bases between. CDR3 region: CASSLVQSYGYTF. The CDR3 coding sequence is TGTGCCAGCAGCTTAGTACAGTCTTATGGCTACACCTTC.